The 15 T cell receptor beta chains below all came from one sample that was sequenced in a study of T-cell reconstitution after alpha-beta-depleted transplantation in children (dated by TCRdb to about 2016). The method was PCR. Sequencing relied on an Illumina HiSeq 2500. TCR library preparation used molecular barcoding, with unique molecular identifiers applied to normalize quantification of the TCRbeta repertoire. TCRdb handled the public reads itself, with Q25 trimming in fastp and clone calling in MiXCR, and kept productive beta chains. All rows with the same CDR3 protein become a single entry with the most common DNA and genes. The sample contains about 340,000 distinct CDR3 sequences, over 9% of them found a single time. Of the sample, 2% to 2.5% falls within the top ten clones. The source material was PBMCs from the stem cell graft donor, sampled from the stem cell graft. The receptors stem from a human donor who donated a stem cell graft to a child with acute lymphoblastic leukemia.

V usage is TRBV16 and J usage is TRBJ2-3, with 9 bases fitting TRBD1. CDR3 length: 16 residues. Losses at the gene ends were 5 bases for V and 3 bases for J; bases not matched to a gene: 9. Germline CDR1 KGHSY, CDR2 FQNENV. The CDR3 nucleotides are TGTGCCAGCAGCTCCAGGCGACAGGGGGAAACAGATACGCAGTATTTT. Protein sequence: CASSSRRQGETDTQYF.

This clonotype was detected ten times or more. This chain uses TRBV7-2 with TRBJ1-3; 7 bases fit TRBD1. The junction had 4 bases not matched to a gene; V was cut back by 0 bases and J by 8 bases. Germline loops: CDR1 SGHTA, CDR2 FQGNSA. The CDR3 contains 14 residues. DNA of the CDR3: TGTGCCAGCAGCTTAGCAGGGGGCGCGGACACCATATATTTT. The encoded protein is CASSLAGGADTIYF.

The CDR3, as DNA: TGTGCCAGCAGCTTCGTGGGGGGGAACTATGGCTACACCTTC. Protein: CASSFVGGNYGYTF. The rearrangement joins TRBV6-1 to TRBJ1-2; D is perhaps TRBD1 (5 bases). This CDR3 has 14 amino acids. V lost 6 bases and J 2 bases, leaving 13 bases between the germline ends. Germline CDR1 MNHNS, CDR2 SASEGT.

This clonotype appeared many times. The chain joins TRBV20-1 to TRBJ2-7; 12 nucleotides agree with TRBD2. The CDR3 loop spans 15 amino acids. V shed 1 base and J 4 bases; nucleotides not matched to a gene: 5. The V gene's germline CDR1 is DFQATT and CDR2 SNEGSKA (reference sequence). In DNA, the CDR3 is TGCAGTGCTAGAGCAACGGGACTAGCGGGTTACGAGCAGTACTTC. Translated, it gives CSARATGLAGYEQYF.

This clonotype showed up many times. V is TRBV5-1 and J is TRBJ1-5; TRBD1 is a possible D gene (6 bases). V was clipped by 0 bases and J by 0 bases, with 10 bases between them. The V gene's germline CDR1 is SGHRS and CDR2 YFSETQ. There are 16 residues in the CDR3. This chain's CDR3 is CASSLDGTHSNQPQHF. DNA for the CDR3: TGCGCCAGCAGCTTGGACGGGACACATAGCAATCAGCCCCAGCATTTT.

This clonotype occurred a few times. J is TRBJ2-1 and V is TRBV20-1; D not certain. Per the germline V gene, CDR1 is DFQATT and CDR2 is SNEGSKA (reference sequence). This CDR3 region has 15 residues. V lost 3 bases, J lost 0 bases, and 12 bases lay in between. The CDR3 loop reads CSASSSVFSYNEQFF. The CDR3 nucleotides read TGCAGTGCTAGTTCCAGCGTATTCTCCTACAATGAGCAGTTCTTC.

A note on this clonotype: This may be a read error: a much more frequent sequence differs by one nucleotide. The CDR3 carries no conserved terminal phenylalanine or tryptophan, so it likely arises from a read error. The chain uses TRBV2 and TRBJ1-2; maybe TRBD1 (5 bases). V lost 6 bases, J lost 7 bases, and 15 bases lay in between. Germline V gene data show CDR1 as SNHLY and CDR2 as FYNNEI. This CDR3 is 13 amino acids long. The CDR3 here is CASSRGRGSGYTL. CDR3 DNA sequence: TGTGCCAGCAGCCGAGGGAGGGGTTCTGGCTACACCTTG.

V and J are TRBV3-1 and TRBJ1-5; D ambiguous. V lost 2 bases and J 0 bases, leaving 2 bases between the germline ends. Germline V gene lookup returns CDR1 LGHDT and CDR2 YNNKEL (reference sequence). CDR3 length equals 13 residues. The CDR3, as DNA: TGTGCCAGCAGCCAACTTAGCAATCAGCCCCAGCATTTT. Protein: CASSQLSNQPQHF.

This chain joins TRBV28 and TRBJ1-1; 8 nucleotides align to TRBD1. J was trimmed by 5 bases and V by 6 bases; bases with no gene match: 8. Germline V gene sequence: CDR1 MDHEN, CDR2 SYDVKM. The length of the CDR3 is 14 residues. The CDR3 loop reads CASRDRGGRTEAFF. CDR3 nucleotides: TGTGCCAGCAGAGACAGGGGAGGGAGGACTGAAGCTTTCTTT.

The CDR3 DNA reads as TGTGCCAGCAGCCCTCATGACAGTAGCTCCTACGAGCAGTACTTC. Translation: CASSPHDSSSYEQYF. V and J are TRBV7-8 and TRBJ2-7; tentative D call: TRBD1 (5 bases). Germline V gene sequence: CDR1 SGHVS, CDR2 FQNEAQ. Trimming removed 5 bases from V and 0 bases from J, with 14 bases in between. This CDR3 has 15 amino acids.

This clonotype was seen a handful of times. The V gene is TRBV6-2 or TRBV6-3, the J gene TRBJ2-1, with 7 bases aligning to TRBD1. The germline V gene has CDR1 MNHEY and CDR2 SVGEGT. The ends lost 6 bases at V and 7 bases at J; junction bases unmatched: 30. This CDR3 is built from 21 residues. The CDR3 DNA reads TGTGCCAGCAGACCTAACCTCCGGGACAGACTACAGAGGGCCCTCGGGAATGAGCAGTTCTTC. Translating it yields CASRPNLRDRLQRALGNEQFF.

This clonotype was recorded at least ten times. V gene TRBV6-5 combines with J gene TRBJ2-2, with 7 bases that match TRBD1. Trimming took 6 bases from V and 8 from J; bases not matched to a gene: 3. CDR3 length: 12 amino acids. Germline CDR1 reads MNHEY; CDR2 reads SVGAGI. CDR3 region: CASSHRGGELFF. In DNA, the CDR3 is TGTGCCAGCAGCCACAGGGGAGGGGAGCTGTTTTTT.

This clonotype occurred a few times. The chain links TRBV6-1 to TRBJ2-3, with TRBD2 matching 14 bases. V dropped 6 bases and J dropped 1; count of bases not matched to a gene: 0. The CDR3 totals 15 residues. Germline CDR1 MNHNS, CDR2 SASEGT. The CDR3 spells CASRGLAGGTDTQYF. The CDR3 nucleotides are TGTGCCAGCAGGGGACTAGCGGGGGGCACAGATACGCAGTATTTT.

The chain uses TRBV20-1 and TRBJ2-3; D could derive from TRBD1 or TRBD2 (5 bases each). Between the trimmed V and J ends, which lost 5 bases and 2 bases, there was a span of 11 bases. This CDR3 is built from 13 residues. CDR1 is DFQATT and CDR2 is SNEGSKA in the germline V gene (reference sequence). The CDR3 protein is CSARDPYTDTQYF. CDR3 DNA: TGCAGTGCTCGGGACCCCTACACAGATACGCAGTATTTT.

This clonotype has only a few counts. The chain employs TRBV3-1 and TRBJ1-1, with D possibly matching TRBD1 (5 bases). The V gene's germline CDR1 is LGHDT and CDR2 YNNKEL (reference sequence). CDR3 length: 15 amino acids. V was shortened by 4 bases and J by 1 base, with 13 bases between the two germline ends. The CDR3, as DNA: TGTGCCAGCAGCCCACTCCCGGGGGGGAACACTGAAGCTTTCTTT. It yields the protein CASSPLPGGNTEAFF.